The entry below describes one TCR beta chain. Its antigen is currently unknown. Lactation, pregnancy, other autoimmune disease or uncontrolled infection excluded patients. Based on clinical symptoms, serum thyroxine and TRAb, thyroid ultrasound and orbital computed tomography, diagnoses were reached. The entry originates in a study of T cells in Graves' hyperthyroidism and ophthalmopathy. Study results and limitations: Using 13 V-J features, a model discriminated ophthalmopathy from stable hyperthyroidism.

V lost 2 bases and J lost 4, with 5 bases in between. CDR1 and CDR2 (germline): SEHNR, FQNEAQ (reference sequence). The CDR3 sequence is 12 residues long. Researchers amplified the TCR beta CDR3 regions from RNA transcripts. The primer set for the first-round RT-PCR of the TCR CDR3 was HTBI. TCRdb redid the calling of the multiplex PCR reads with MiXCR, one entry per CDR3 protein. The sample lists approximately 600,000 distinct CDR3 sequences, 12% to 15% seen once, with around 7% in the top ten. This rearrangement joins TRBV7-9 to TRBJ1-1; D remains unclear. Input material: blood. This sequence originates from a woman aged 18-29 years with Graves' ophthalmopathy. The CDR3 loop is CASSLRLTEAFF. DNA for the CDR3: TGTGCCAGCAGCTTAAGGCTCACTGAAGCTTTCTTT.